The next 16 T cell receptor beta chains were all read from a single sample in a study of cytomegalovirus exposure and HLA in healthy donors. The PCR ran on 60 Vbeta and 13 Jbeta primers. The assay was immunoSEQ multiplex PCR, and TCRdb's table has in-frame clones only and misses some. The sample carries about 170,000 clones, about 80% recorded once. The sequenced material came from PBMCs. These receptors all come from a woman between 50 and 59 years old in good health and CMV-seropositive.

This clone occurred a few times. The chain uses TRBV6-6 and TRBJ1-4; D gene uncertain. The CDR3 runs to 14 residues. CDR1 is MNHNY, CDR2 SVGAGI, per germline (reference sequence). V was clipped by 5 bases and J by 1 base, with 8 bases between them. This CDR3 is CASSPRGTNEKLFF. CDR3 DNA: TGTGCCAGCAGTCCCCGGGGAACTAATGAAAAACTGTTTTTT.

CDR3 in amino acids: CASSSGTGVGTEAFF. The CDR3 DNA follows: TGTGCCAGCAGCTCCGGGACAGGGGTGGGTACTGAAGCTTTCTTT. V usage is TRBV7-3 and J usage is TRBJ1-1, with 10 nucleotides matching TRBD1. Germline-derived CDR1 and CDR2 are SGHTA and FQGTGA. V gave up 4 bases and J gave up 5 bases; unmatched junction bases: 7. The CDR3 is 15 amino acids.

The chain carries TRBV6-5 and TRBJ2-7, with TRBD1 identical over 8 bases. CDR1 is MNHEY and CDR2 is SVGAGI in the germline V gene. The J segment lost 6 bases and the V segment lost 6 bases, leaving 10 bases of the junction unmatched. The CDR3 covers 14 residues. CDR3 protein: CASSSTGDPFEQYF. CDR3 bases: TGTGCCAGCAGCTCGACAGGGGATCCCTTCGAGCAGTACTTC.

The chain employs TRBV9 and TRBJ2-3; TRBD2 is a possible D gene (7 bases). The germline V gene encodes CDR1 SGDLS and CDR2 YYNGEE. V was pared by 0 bases and J by 0 bases, with 11 bases between. The CDR3 is 16 residues long. CDR3 DNA sequence: TGTGCCAGCAGCGTAGGAGGGGGGGAAAGCACAGATACGCAGTATTTT. Translated, it gives CASSVGGGESTDTQYF.

This chain connects TRBV19 to TRBJ2-7, with TRBD2 matching over 10 bases. Germline values: CDR1 LNHDA, CDR2 SQIVND (reference sequence). The CDR3 totals 17 residues. The trim removed 5 bases at V and 4 bases at J, leaving 14 bases unmatched. CDR3 sequence reads: CASSGLAGAPTPYEQYF. CDR3 DNA sequence: TGTGCCAGTAGTGGGCTAGCGGGAGCCCCAACTCCTTACGAGCAGTACTTC.

V usage is TRBV5-1 and J usage is TRBJ2-3; possible D gene TRBD2, 7 bases. In germline, CDR1 is SGHRS, CDR2 YFSETQ. The CDR3 extends over 17 amino acids. V shed 0 bases and J shed 0 bases, with 14 bases lying between them. The CDR3 DNA reads as TGCGCCAGCAGCTTGGGAGCCGGGGGGCCGAGCACAGATACGCAGTATTTT. Translating gives CASSLGAGGPSTDTQYF.

V is TRBV7-9 and J is TRBJ2-1; 12 nucleotides agree with TRBD2. The CDR3 loop spans 14 amino acids. Germline assignment: CDR1 SEHNR and CDR2 FQNEAQ (reference sequence). The V gene end was trimmed by 8 bases and the J gene end by 2 bases; junction bases not matched to a gene: 1. In DNA form, the CDR3 reads TGTGCCAGCCGGACTAGCGGGGCCTACAATGAGCAGTTCTTC. Residues: CASRTSGAYNEQFF.

This rearrangement joins TRBV30 to TRBJ2-7; 11 bases map to TRBD1. This CDR3 comprises 14 residues. Germline CDR1 is GTSNPN and CDR2 is SVGIG (reference sequence). The V and J ends lost 1 base and 4 bases, in that order; junction bases with no gene match: 3. The CDR3 bases are TGTGCCTGGAGTGCGGACAGGGGGCGTTACGAGCAGTACTTC. The encoded protein is CAWSADRGRYEQYF.

The chain is built from TRBV11-1 and TRBJ2-7; D perhaps matches TRBD1 (5 bases). V lost 4 bases and J 3 bases, leaving 13 bases between the germline ends. CDR1 SGHAT and CDR2 FQDESV come from the germline V gene (reference sequence). This CDR3 has 14 amino acids. CDR3 amino acids: CASSSPQAVYEQYF. The DNA of the CDR3 is TGTGCCAGCAGCTCACCACAGGCAGTCTACGAGCAGTACTTC.

The chain couples TRBV2 to TRBJ2-4; 16 nucleotides align to TRBD2. J gave up 2 bases and V 1 base, and 8 bases lay outside the gene matches. There are 20 residues in the CDR3. In germline, CDR1 is SNHLY, CDR2 FYNNEI. In DNA, the CDR3 is TGTGCCAGCAGTGAAGGGAAGGGACTAGCGGGGGGGCCCTCCAAAAACATTCAGTACTTC. Protein: CASSEGKGLAGGPSKNIQYF.

The J gene is TRBJ1-5, the V gene TRBV5-6; TRBD1 agrees at 12 bases. Unmatched junction bases numbered 5, after V lost 2 bases and J lost 11 bases. The CDR3 covers 14 residues. In germline, CDR1 is SGHDT, CDR2 YYEEEE. DNA of the CDR3: TGTGCCAGCAGCTTCGGGACAGGGGGCATCTCCCAGCATTTT. Protein sequence: CASSFGTGGISQHF.

The gene calls are TRBV7-2 and TRBJ2-1; a possible D gene is TRBD2 (5 bases). CDR1 is SGHTA, CDR2 FQGNSA, per germline. The CDR3 runs 15 residues. Deletions cut 7 bases from V and 1 base from J, with 14 bases between. The DNA for the CDR3 is TGTGCCAGCACCATTAGAGGGCCTTCCTACAATGAGCAGTTCTTC. This sequence encodes CASTIRGPSYNEQFF. Supplemented by reference TRBV7-2 and TRBJ2-1, the full variable domain reads GAGVSQSPSNKVTEKGKDVELRCDPISGHTALYWYRQSLGQGLEFLIYFQGNSAPDKSGLPSDRFSAERTGGSVSTLTIQRTQQEDSAVYLCASTIRGPSYNEQFFGPGTRLTVL.

The rearrangement links TRBV27 to TRBJ2-3, with D perhaps matching TRBD2 (6 bases). The V end was cut by 3 bases, the J end by 4 bases, with 8 bases between. CDR1 MNHEY and CDR2 SMNVEV come from the germline V gene (reference sequence). This CDR3 has 13 amino acids. CDR3 amino acids: CASSLREADTQYF. The DNA for the CDR3 is TGTGCCAGCAGTTTGAGGGAGGCAGATACGCAGTATTTT.

The chain combines TRBV28 with TRBJ2-5, with D possibly matching TRBD2 (6 bases). CDR3 size: 12 residues. Germline V gene data show CDR1 as MDHEN and CDR2 as SYDVKM. Trimming shortened V by 3 bases and J by 9 bases, and 11 bases separated the two germline ends. CDR3 protein: CASSFPGGAQYF. CDR3 coding DNA: TGTGCCAGCAGTTTCCCCGGAGGGGCCCAGTACTTC. The whole variable domain, filled in from reference TRBV28 and TRBJ2-5, reads DVKVTQSSRYLVKRTGEKVFLECVQDMDHENMFWYRQDPGLGLRLIYFSYDVKMKEKGDIPEGYSVSREKKERFSLILESASTNQTSMYLCASSFPGGAQYFGPGTRLLVL.

In nucleotides, the CDR3 is TGTGCCATCGGGGATAGCAATCAGCCCCAGCATTTT. Translating it yields CAIGDSNQPQHF. The chain combines TRBV28 with TRBJ1-5; D call uncertain. In germline, CDR1 is MDHEN, CDR2 SYDVKM. V was cut by 10 bases and J by 0 bases, with 7 bases left in between. There are 12 residues in the CDR3.

The sample holds a few counts of this clone. The chain recombines TRBV10-1 with TRBJ1-4, with a possible D match to TRBD1 (5 bases). V lost 4 bases and J lost 6, with 9 bases in between. The CDR3 covers 13 residues. The germline CDR1 and CDR2 sequences are WNHNN and SYGVQD (reference sequence). The CDR3: CASSARVDEKLFF. CDR3 in DNA: TGCGCCAGCAGTGCCAGGGTGGATGAAAAACTGTTTTTT.